Below, 26 T cell receptor beta chains from the same sample are listed, as sequenced in a study of cytomegalovirus exposure and HLA in healthy donors. 13 Jbeta primers and 60 Vbeta primers were used for the PCR. Sequencing was performed with immunoSEQ multiplex PCR; in TCRdb, only in-frame clones are kept and a portion is missing. Here the sample spans about 100,000 clones, about 75% being singletons. The material sequenced was PBMCs. These receptor sequences come from a man aged 50-59 years in good health and CMV-seronegative.

V and J are TRBV21-1 and TRBJ1-2; the DNA was not compared with TRBD1, the D call given in the table. TRBV21-1 is tagged as a pseudogene. The CDR3 totals 15 residues. Here the CDR3 DNA reads TGTGCCAGCAGCAAAGCAGGGCAGGGGGCGAGTGGCTACACCTTC. It codes for CASSKAGQGASGYTF.

The CDR3 region has the DNA TGTGCCAGCTCACCATCGGAGGGAGGGAATCAGCCCCAGCATTTT. Its protein product is CASSPSEGGNQPQHF. The J gene is TRBJ1-5, the V gene TRBV28; unclear D gene. CDR3 size: 15 residues. Germline CDR1 and CDR2: MDHEN and SYDVKM. Trimming shortened V by 8 bases and J by 4 bases, and 18 bases separated the two germline ends.

V gene TRBV7-6 combines with J gene TRBJ2-1; 8 bases fit TRBD2. J gave up 6 bases and V 0 bases, and 7 bases lay outside the gene matches. Germline CDR1 SGHVS, CDR2 FNYEAQ. The CDR3 runs to 16 residues. The CDR3 region has the DNA TGTGCCAGCAGCTTAGCACTAGCGGAAAAGCTCAATGAGCAGTTCTTC. Its protein is CASSLALAEKLNEQFF.

This chain links TRBV29-1 with TRBJ1-1; a weak D match, TRBD1 (5 bases). This CDR3 region has 15 residues. Per the germline V gene, CDR1 is SQVTM and CDR2 is ANQGSEA. V lost 7 bases, J lost 1 base, and 19 bases lay in between. This CDR3 reads CSAVGKGTGNTEAFF. CDR3 DNA sequence: TGCAGCGCCGTAGGGAAGGGAACAGGGAACACTGAAGCTTTCTTT.

The gene calls are TRBV10-1 and TRBJ2-7; TRBD1 aligns across 12 bases. The CDR3 covers 14 residues. The germline gives CDR1 WNHNN, CDR2 SYGVQD (reference sequence). The V and J ends lost 6 bases and 6 bases, in that order; junction bases with no gene match: 6. CDR3 bases: TGCGCCAGCAGGAGGGGACAGGGGGCCCTCGAGCAGTACTTC. Translating it yields CASRRGQGALEQYF.

The gene calls are TRBV7-2 and TRBJ2-7; the D gene is possibly TRBD1 (6 bases). Trimming pared 0 bases from V and 0 bases from J, leaving 9 bases between. The CDR3 runs 15 residues. Germline V gene sequence: CDR1 SGHTA, CDR2 FQGNSA. In nucleotides, the CDR3 is TGTGCCAGCAGCTTAGCAGGGACATTCTCCTACGAGCAGTACTTC. Protein sequence: CASSLAGTFSYEQYF.

V usage is TRBV19 and J usage is TRBJ1-2; D ambiguous. Germline CDR1 LNHDA, CDR2 SQIVND (reference sequence). This CDR3 region has 11 residues. The ends were cut back, 6 bases at V and 6 bases at J, with 8 bases in the middle. The CDR3 DNA reads TGTGCCAGTAGGGGAGGCGATGGCTACACCTTC. Translation: CASRGGDGYTF.

The chain uses TRBV28 and TRBJ2-7, with D uncertain. CDR1 is MDHEN, CDR2 SYDVKM, per germline. The length of the CDR3 is 10 residues. V was pared by 6 bases and J by 2 bases, with 2 bases between. This CDR3 reads CASSAYEQYF. The CDR3 DNA follows: TGTGCCAGCAGCGCCTACGAGCAGTACTTC.

V gene TRBV11-2 combines with J gene TRBJ2-7; D call uncertain. CDR1 and CDR2 from the germline V gene are SGHAT and FQNNGV. Trimming pared 3 bases from V and 0 bases from J, leaving 15 bases between. The CDR3 extends over 16 amino acids. The CDR3 loop reads CASSFSLGSTSYEQYF. For the CDR3, the DNA is TGTGCCAGCAGCTTTTCACTCGGGTCCACCTCCTACGAGCAGTACTTC.

V usage is TRBV28 and J usage is TRBJ1-2; D unclear. V lost 1 base and J lost 6, with 12 bases in between. Germline V gene lookup returns CDR1 MDHEN and CDR2 SYDVKM. This CDR3 spans 14 amino acids. In nucleotides, the CDR3 is TGTGCCAGCAGTTTATATAGGAGCGGGGATGGCTACACCTTC. Protein: CASSLYRSGDGYTF.

The chain links TRBV29-1 to TRBJ1-2, with 8 bases identical to TRBD1. This CDR3 is 12 amino acids long. From germline, CDR1 is SQVTM and CDR2 ANQGSEA. Trimming at V came to 6 bases and at J to 8 bases, leaving 8 bases not matched to a gene. In DNA, the CDR3 is TGCAGCGTCTGGACAGGGTCGGGAGGCTACACCTTC. Encoded protein: CSVWTGSGGYTF.

The gene calls are TRBV28 and TRBJ2-3; D is possibly TRBD2 (5 bases). Germline CDR1 reads MDHEN; CDR2 reads SYDVKM. V gave up 2 bases and J gave up 0 bases, with 9 bases separating them. The CDR3 has 15 amino acids. Here the CDR3 reads CASSLRRASTDTQYF. In DNA form, the CDR3 reads TGTGCCAGCAGTTTAAGGCGGGCCAGCACAGATACGCAGTATTTT.

The chain combines TRBV5-1 with TRBJ1-1, with D maybe TRBD1 (5 bases). CDR1 is SGHRS and CDR2 is YFSETQ in the germline V gene. The V and J ends lost 3 bases and 1 base respectively, with 10 bases between them. The CDR3 consists of 14 residues. CDR3 sequence (DNA): TGCGCCAGCAGCTCGGGGGTGGGGAACACTGAAGCTTTCTTT. As protein: CASSSGVGNTEAFF.

The sample holds a few counts of this clone. The chain combines TRBV6-1 with TRBJ2-1, with no clear D. This CDR3 region has 12 residues. CDR1 and CDR2 from the germline V gene are MNHNS and SASEGT. The V end was cut by 7 bases, the J end by 7 bases, with 11 bases between. CDR3 sequence (DNA): TGTGCCAGCAATGAGAGGTGGAATGAGCAGTTCTTC. Protein: CASNERWNEQFF.

V gene TRBV18 combines with J gene TRBJ2-7; tentative D call: TRBD1 (5 bases). The CDR3 contains 15 residues. Germline loops: CDR1 KGHSH, CDR2 LQKENI. Trimming stripped 3 bases from V and 1 base from J, with 13 bases between. The CDR3 protein is CASSPLGQGSYEQYF. The DNA of the CDR3 is TGTGCCAGCTCACCTCTGGGGCAGGGTTCCTACGAGCAGTACTTC.

The J gene is TRBJ2-7, the V gene TRBV21-1; the D segment call TRBD2 is taken from the table without a DNA check. TRBV21-1 is a pseudogene. The CDR3 covers 16 residues. The CDR3 loop is CASSSKVTRSNYEQYF. The CDR3 region has the DNA TGTGCCAGCAGCTCAAAAGTTACCCGCTCTAACTACGAGCAGTACTTC.

V and J are TRBV5-1 and TRBJ1-6, with D possibly matching TRBD1 (5 bases). Trimming stripped 4 bases from V and 8 bases from J, with 19 bases between. This CDR3 contains 16 residues. CDR1 and CDR2 (germline): SGHRS, YFSETQ. The CDR3 loop is CASSPTGGTVYSPLHF. In nucleotides, the CDR3 is TGCGCCAGCAGCCCCACGGGGGGGACCGTTTATTCACCCCTCCACTTT.

The rearrangement joins TRBV6-5 to TRBJ2-7, with a weak D call TRBD1 (6 bases). CDR3 length equals 14 residues. Trimming cost V 7 bases and J 7 bases, with 20 bases left between them. The germline V gene encodes CDR1 MNHEY and CDR2 SVGAGI. The CDR3 coding sequence is TGTGCCAGCATCCGATCGACAGGCTACGGGGAGCAGTACTTC. The encoded protein is CASIRSTGYGEQYF.

In its sample, this clone was seen a few times. J is TRBJ1-5 and V is TRBV28, with a tentative D call TRBD1 (5 bases). Germline CDR1 MDHEN, CDR2 SYDVKM. The V end lost 5 bases, the J end lost 6 bases, and 17 bases lay between the germline ends. This CDR3 is 15 amino acids long. CDR3 nucleotides: TGTGCCAGCAGTCGAGTGGGCAGCGGGGGTCAGCCCCAGCATTTT. Translation: CASSRVGSGGQPQHF.

This sequence joins TRBV15 and TRBJ1-5, with 8 bases that match TRBD1. The V segment lost 0 bases and the J segment 6 bases; nucleotides outside the gene matches: 4. Germline V lookup: CDR1 LNHNV, CDR2 YYDKDF (reference sequence). This CDR3 is built from 15 residues. Here the CDR3 DNA reads TGTGCCACCAGCAGAGACGGGACAGGTTCTCAGCCCCAGCATTTT. This gives the protein CATSRDGTGSQPQHF. Variable domain in full (rest from reference TRBV15 and TRBJ1-5): DAMVIQNPRYQVTQFGKPVTLSCSQTLNHNVMYWYQQKSSQAPKLLFHYYDKDFNNEADTPDNFQSRRPNTSFCFLDIRSPGLGDTAMYLCATSRDGTGSQPQHFGDGTRLSIL.

This clone was picked up a small number of times. The CDR3: CASSLGGGGALYEQYF. The CDR3 DNA follows: TGCGCCAGCAGCTTGGGCGGTGGGGGGGCGCTTTACGAGCAGTACTTC. The rearrangement joins TRBV5-1 to TRBJ2-7; tentatively, D is TRBD2 (7 bases). The V end lost 0 bases, the J end lost 4 bases, and 17 bases lay between the germline ends. In germline, CDR1 is SGHRS, CDR2 YFSETQ. The CDR3 is 16 amino acids.

This clone was seen a handful of times. The chain uses TRBV7-9 and TRBJ2-5; D is undetermined. The CDR3 is 15 residues long. Looked up from germline, CDR1 is SEHNR and CDR2 is FQNEAQ (reference sequence). Trimming stripped 2 bases from V and 0 bases from J, with 10 bases between. CDR3 loop: CASSLPQFYQETQYF. The CDR3 DNA sequence: TGTGCCAGCAGCTTACCACAGTTTTACCAAGAGACCCAGTACTTC.

This clone was seen a few times. The chain has TRBV7-9 and TRBJ1-4; D is ambiguous. CDR1 and CDR2 from the germline V gene are SEHNR and FQNEAQ (reference sequence). With 5 bases removed from V and 12 bases from J, the gap between germline ends came to 19 bases. The CDR3 spans 14 residues. CDR3 loop: CASSPGVIPSQLFF. Written as DNA, the CDR3 is TGTGCCAGCAGCCCCGGGGTCATCCCTTCTCAACTGTTTTTT. Filled out from reference TRBV7-9 and TRBJ1-4, the complete variable domain reads DTGVSQNPRHKITKRGQNVTFRCDPISEHNRLYWYRQTLGQGPEFLTYFQNEAQLEKSRLLSDRFSAERPKGSFSTLEIQRTEQGDSAMYLCASSPGVIPSQLFFGSGTQLSVL.

The rearrangement joins TRBV5-5 to TRBJ1-3; D call uncertain. Germline V gives CDR1 SGHKS, CDR2 YYEKEE (reference sequence). V lost 4 bases and J lost 3, with 11 bases in between. This CDR3 has 14 amino acids. DNA for the CDR3: TGTGCCAGCAGCCCCGGCGGGAATGGAAACACCATATATTTT. It translates to CASSPGGNGNTIYF. Together with reference TRBV5-5 and TRBJ1-3, the CDR3 gives the full variable domain: DAGVTQSPTHLIKTRGQQVTLRCSPISGHKSVSWYQQVLGQGPQFIFQYYEKEERGRGNFPDRFSARQFPNYSSELNVNALLLGDSALYLCASSPGGNGNTIYFGEGSWLTVV.

J is TRBJ1-5 and V is TRBV2, with a weak D call TRBD1 (5 bases). Germline V gene data show CDR1 as SNHLY and CDR2 as FYNNEI. CDR3 length equals 13 residues. The V and J ends lost 7 bases and 6 bases respectively, with 13 bases between them. The CDR3 nucleotides are TGTGCCAGCACCCCTAGGGGTGGTCAGCCCCAGCATTTT. Protein product: CASTPRGGQPQHF.

The genes are TRBV18 and TRBJ2-5, with 10 bases fitting TRBD1. Germline CDR1 KGHSH, CDR2 LQKENI. Trimming removed 3 bases from V and 5 bases from J; junction bases left unmatched: 3. This CDR3 comprises 14 residues. CDR3 region: CASSPRQGAETQYF. In DNA form, the CDR3 reads TGTGCCAGCTCACCCCGACAGGGGGCGGAGACCCAGTACTTC.